This T cell receptor (beta chain) was captured by sequencing in a study of T cells in Graves' hyperthyroidism and ophthalmopathy. In the study overall: Peripheral blood specimens were obtained at initial diagnosis, prior to any treatment.

Diagnoses rested on clinical symptoms, serum thyroxine and TRAb, thyroid ultrasound and orbital computed tomography. Germline V gene sequence: CDR1 MNHNS, CDR2 SASEGT. The germline V and J ends were trimmed by 3 bases and 4 bases, with 15 bases remaining between them. This CDR3 has 15 residues. It was RNA transcripts that yielded the amplified TCR beta CDR3 regions. HTBI primers drove first-round RT-PCR of the TCR CDR3. One entry per CDR3 protein results from TCRdb running MiXCR on the multiplex PCR reads. The sample has approximately 410,000 distinct CDR3 sequences; under 15% are singletons. What was sequenced was blood. This receptor was identified in a man aged 18 to 30 with Graves' ophthalmopathy. The chain uses TRBV6-1 and TRBJ1-2, with D unresolved. CDR3 region: CASSEGLGPPYGYTF. In DNA, the CDR3 is TGTGCCAGCAGTGAGGGGTTAGGGCCTCCCTATGGCTACACCTTC.